A single sample is the source of the 20 T cell receptor beta chains below, sequenced in a study of T cell changes during pregnancy in multiple sclerosis. Assay used: immunoSEQ multiplex PCR; TCRdb lists only in-frame clones, some missing. The repertoire holds 54,000 or so clones, with 85% to 95% as singletons. The sequencing used CD4+ T cells from peripheral blood mononuclear cells, collected before pregnancy. The source is a female donor with multiple sclerosis, enrolled in a pregnancy study.

The genes are TRBV5-6 and TRBJ2-3; D unclear. The V end was cut by 0 bases, the J end by 4 bases, with 3 bases between. Germline V lookup: CDR1 SGHDT, CDR2 YYEEEE. The CDR3 is 12 residues long. Here the CDR3 DNA reads TGTGCCAGCAGCTTGGCAGCAGATACGCAGTATTTT. Its protein is CASSLAADTQYF.

The CDR3 bases are TGTGCCAGCAGTTCGAGGTTTAGCAATCAGCCCCAGCATTTT. This sequence encodes CASSSRFSNQPQHF. The chain carries TRBV7-3 and TRBJ1-5, with unresolved D. CDR3 length equals 14 residues. Germline V lookup: CDR1 SGHTA, CDR2 FQGTGA. Trimming removed 6 bases at V and 0 bases at J, with 9 bases between.

The chain employs TRBV18 and TRBJ1-1, with D possibly TRBD1 on 5 matching bases. Germline V CDR1 and CDR2: KGHSH, LQKENI. The V end lost 0 bases, the J end lost 0 bases, and 8 bases lay between the germline ends. This CDR3 is built from 15 residues. CDR3 residues: CASSPPRALNTEAFF. In nucleotides, the CDR3 is TGTGCCAGCTCACCACCCAGGGCCCTGAACACTGAAGCTTTCTTT. Together with reference TRBV18 and TRBJ1-1, the CDR3 gives the full variable domain: NAGVMQNPRHLVRRRGQEARLRCSPMKGHSHVYWYRQLPEEGLKFMVYLQKENIIDESGMPKERFSAEFPKEGPSILRIQQVVRGDSAAYFCASSPPRALNTEAFFGQGTRLTVV.

CDR3 sequence (DNA): TGTGCCAGCAGTTTAGGAAGCGGCCCACCATACGAGCAGTACTTC. Amino acid sequence: CASSLGSGPPYEQYF. This chain links TRBV28 with TRBJ2-7; tentative D call: TRBD2 (5 bases). CDR3 length: 15 residues. CDR1 and CDR2 from the germline V gene are MDHEN and SYDVKM. V was shortened by 2 bases and J by 4 bases, with 15 bases between the two germline ends.

The rearrangement joins TRBV9 to TRBJ1-2; D is unresolved. CDR1 SGDLS and CDR2 YYNGEE come from the germline V gene. The V end lost 4 bases, the J end lost 0 bases, and 13 bases lay between the germline ends. There are 15 residues in the CDR3. The CDR3 reads CASSFDPTPNYGYTF. CDR3 sequence (DNA): TGTGCCAGCAGCTTCGATCCGACACCTAACTATGGCTACACCTTC.

This clone was seen a single time. V is TRBV7-2 and J is TRBJ2-3; 11 bases agree with TRBD2. Germline CDR1 and CDR2: SGHTA and FQGNSA. Trimming cost V 2 bases and J 2 bases; bases outside gene matches: 3. This CDR3 has 16 residues. The CDR3 loop reads CASSLLGLAATDTQYF. As DNA, the CDR3 is TGTGCCAGCAGCTTATTGGGACTAGCGGCCACAGATACGCAGTATTTT.

This rearrangement joins TRBV27 to TRBJ1-2; 7 bases line up with TRBD1. The CDR3 has 14 residues. In germline, CDR1 is MNHEY, CDR2 SMNVEV (reference sequence). V was pared by 8 bases and J by 2 bases, with 8 bases of the junction left unmatched. The CDR3 nucleotides read TGTGCCAGCGGAAAGCAGGGACAGAACTATGGCTACACCTTC. Translated, it gives CASGKQGQNYGYTF.

A single count supports this clone. The chain has TRBV21-1 and TRBJ2-7; the listed D gene, TRBD1, was not tested against the DNA. TRBV21-1 corresponds to a pseudogene. CDR3 length equals 15 residues. The CDR3 loop is CASVPRGGPPREQYF. CDR3 nucleotides: TGTGCCAGTGTCCCAAGGGGCGGTCCCCCCCGGGAGCAGTACTTC.

J is TRBJ2-7 and V is TRBV14; 7 positions match TRBD2. V lost 4 bases and J lost 1; bases outside the gene matches: 4. In germline, CDR1 is SGHDN, CDR2 FVKESK. There are 14 residues in the CDR3. The chain's CDR3 is CASSLSAGSYEQYF. The CDR3 region has the DNA TGTGCCAGCAGCCTTTCAGCGGGATCCTACGAGCAGTACTTC.

V gene TRBV25-1 combines with J gene TRBJ2-4; D ambiguous. This CDR3 has 13 residues. Germline V gene sequence: CDR1 MGHDK, CDR2 SYGVNS. V lost 8 bases, J lost 3 bases, and 11 bases lay in between. The CDR3 spells CASSPPGKNIQYF. Written as DNA, the CDR3 is TGTGCCAGCTCCCCCCCGGGCAAAAACATTCAGTACTTC. The whole variable domain, filled in from reference TRBV25-1 and TRBJ2-4, reads EADIYQTPRYLVIGTGKKITLECSQTMGHDKMYWYQQDPGMELHLIHYSYGVNSTEKGDLSSESTVSRIRTEHFPLTLESARPSHTSQYLCASSPPGKNIQYFGAGTRLSVL.

For this clone: Relative to the germline gene, one junction end is altered; a read error may explain this. V usage is TRBV7-7 and J usage is TRBJ2-2, with D tentatively TRBD1 (5 bases). The CDR3 extends over 16 amino acids. Germline CDR1 SSHAT, CDR2 FNYEAQ (reference sequence). The CDR3, as DNA: TGTGCTAGCAGCCCAGTCTTTTTACAGGATACCGGGGAGCTGTTTTTT. This codes for CASSPVFLQDTGELFF.

The chain links TRBV9 to TRBJ2-7; 8 positions match TRBD2. CDR1 SGDLS and CDR2 YYNGEE come from the germline V gene. V trimming: 2 bases; J trimming: 2 bases; junction bases outside the gene matches: 3. This CDR3 has 14 residues. The CDR3 bases are TGTGCCAGCAGCGTTAGCGGGATTCCCTACGAGCAGTACTTC. This codes for CASSVSGIPYEQYF.

The chain is built from TRBV25-1 and TRBJ2-5, with 8 bases lining up with TRBD2. Germline CDR1 reads MGHDK; CDR2 reads SYGVNS. Unmatched junction bases numbered 10, after V lost 4 bases and J lost 9 bases. The CDR3 sequence is 14 residues long. The CDR3 here is CASSARGLREAQYF. CDR3 nucleotides: TGTGCCAGCAGTGCCAGGGGCTTGCGGGAGGCCCAGTACTTC.

The V and J genes are TRBV29-1 and TRBJ2-1; a weak D match, TRBD2 (6 bases). The CDR3 runs to 16 residues. Germline V gene sequence: CDR1 SQVTM, CDR2 ANQGSEA. V lost 1 base to trimming and J lost 2 bases, with 15 bases between them. In DNA form, the CDR3 reads TGCAGCGTTGAAGGACGGGCGGGAATAACCTACAATGAGCAGTTCTTC. It specifies CSVEGRAGITYNEQFF.

This clone was seen many times. The V gene is TRBV6-1, the J gene TRBJ1-5; 8 bases map to TRBD1. Germline loops: CDR1 MNHNS, CDR2 SASEGT. The CDR3 covers 15 residues. V was clipped by 4 bases and J by 5 bases; unmatched bases: 7. The CDR3 nucleotides read TGTGCCAGCAGTGTGGGGACAGGAGGAGATCAGCCCCAGCATTTT. This gives the protein CASSVGTGGDQPQHF.

The V gene is TRBV27, the J gene TRBJ2-3; a possible D gene is TRBD2 (6 bases). Deletions cut 4 bases from V and 6 bases from J, with 17 bases between. From germline, CDR1 is MNHEY and CDR2 SMNVEV (reference sequence). The CDR3 length is 15 residues. CDR3 amino acids: CASSSFGARGDTQYF. As DNA, the CDR3 is TGTGCCAGCAGTTCCTTCGGAGCGCGGGGCGATACGCAGTATTTT.

This chain uses TRBV9 with TRBJ2-3, with D unclear. From germline, CDR1 is SGDLS and CDR2 YYNGEE. The CDR3 runs to 13 residues. V was clipped by 3 bases and J by 5 bases, with 10 bases between them. CDR3 protein: CASSAMRRDTQYF. In nucleotides, the CDR3 is TGTGCCAGCAGCGCCATGAGGAGAGATACGCAGTATTTT.

A single count supports this clone. The genes are TRBV18 and TRBJ2-2, with D unresolved. V dropped 5 bases and J dropped 0 bases, with 10 bases sitting between them. Germline-derived CDR1 and CDR2 are KGHSH and LQKENI. The CDR3 sequence is 15 residues long. The CDR3 DNA is TGTGCCAGCTCAACGACGCGGCCGAACACCGGGGAGCTGTTTTTT. Protein: CASSTTRPNTGELFF.

The chain is built from TRBV10-3 and TRBJ1-1, with TRBD1 as a possible D gene (5 bases). The germline V and J ends were trimmed by 11 bases and 4 bases, with 20 bases remaining between them. Germline CDR1 and CDR2: ENHRY and SYGVKD. The CDR3 contains 14 residues. CDR3 bases: TGTGCCCACAGTGATGCAGGGCGGAGCACTGAAGCTTTCTTT. It is translated as CAHSDAGRSTEAFF.

This clone appeared a single time. The gene calls are TRBV27 and TRBJ1-5; TRBD1 is a possible D gene (6 bases). Between the trimmed V and J ends, which lost 6 bases and 3 bases, there was a span of 21 bases. This CDR3 region has 17 residues. Germline CDR1 MNHEY, CDR2 SMNVEV (reference sequence). The CDR3 DNA sequence: TGTGCCAGCAGCCACGCCGGGACAACTCTCAACAATCAGCCCCAGCATTTT. It specifies CASSHAGTTLNNQPQHF.